This T cell receptor (beta chain) came from a study of T cell repertoires in cytomegalovirus infection. In regard to this clonotype: Its specificity is unknown.

TCRdb redid the calling of the reads with MiXCR, one entry per CDR3 protein. The table shows fewer than 350,000 distinct CDR3 sequences, with almost 30% occurring only once. This sequence was found in a human donor in good health (CMV status not recorded). Some clones in this sample may be carry-over from other donors' samples. Sequencing was performed on cultured PBMCs, taken from culture after CMV antigen stimulation.

CDR3 loop: CASNLFTGELFF. The CDR3 DNA follows: TGTGCCAGCAACCTTTTCACCGGGGAGCTGTTTTTT. This chain joins TRBV28 and TRBJ2-2; D is unresolved. Trimming removed 7 bases at V and 4 bases at J, with 7 bases between. CDR1 is MDHEN, CDR2 SYDVKM, per germline. This CDR3 region has 12 residues.